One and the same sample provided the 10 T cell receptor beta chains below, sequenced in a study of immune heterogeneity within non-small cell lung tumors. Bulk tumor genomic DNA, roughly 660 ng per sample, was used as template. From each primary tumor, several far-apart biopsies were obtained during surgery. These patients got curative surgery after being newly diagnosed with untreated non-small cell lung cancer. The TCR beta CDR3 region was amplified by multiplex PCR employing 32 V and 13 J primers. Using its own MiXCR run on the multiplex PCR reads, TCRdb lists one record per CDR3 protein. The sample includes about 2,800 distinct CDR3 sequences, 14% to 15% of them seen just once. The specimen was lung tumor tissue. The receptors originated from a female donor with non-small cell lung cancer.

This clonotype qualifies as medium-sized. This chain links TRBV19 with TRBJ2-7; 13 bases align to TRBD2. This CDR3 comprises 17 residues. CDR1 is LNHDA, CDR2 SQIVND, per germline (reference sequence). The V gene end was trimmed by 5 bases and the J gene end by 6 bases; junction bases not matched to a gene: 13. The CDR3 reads CASSGLGLAGDRGEQYF. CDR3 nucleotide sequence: TGTGCCAGTAGTGGCCTCGGACTAGCGGGAGACCGAGGCGAGCAGTACTTC.

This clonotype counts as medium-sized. The CDR3 DNA reads as TGCGCCAGCAGCTTGGATGGCTCTGGGGCCAACGTCCTGACTTTC. It encodes CASSLDGSGANVLTF. The chain uses TRBV5-1 and TRBJ2-6; D call uncertain. The length of the CDR3 is 15 residues. V was shortened by 0 bases and J by 0 bases, with 4 bases between the two germline ends. CDR1 is SGHRS, CDR2 YFSETQ, per germline.

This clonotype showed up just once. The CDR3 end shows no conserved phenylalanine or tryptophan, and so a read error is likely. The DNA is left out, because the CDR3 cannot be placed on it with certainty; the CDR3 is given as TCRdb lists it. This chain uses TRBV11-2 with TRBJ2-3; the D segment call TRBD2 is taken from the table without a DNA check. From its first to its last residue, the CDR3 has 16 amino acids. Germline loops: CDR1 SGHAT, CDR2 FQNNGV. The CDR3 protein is CASSLSPSSYEQYFGP.

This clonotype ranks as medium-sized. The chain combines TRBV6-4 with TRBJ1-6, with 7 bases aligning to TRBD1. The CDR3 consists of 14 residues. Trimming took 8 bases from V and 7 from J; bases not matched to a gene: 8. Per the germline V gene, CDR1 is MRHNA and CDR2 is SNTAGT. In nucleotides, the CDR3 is TGTGCCAGCCGGGACAGAGGGGGAAATTCACCCCTCCACTTT. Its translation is CASRDRGGNSPLHF.

The CDR3 region is CASSAEGGVISYNEQFF. CDR3 DNA sequence: TGTGCCAGCAGCGCAGAGGGTGGGGTAATCTCCTACAATGAGCAGTTCTTC. This chain connects TRBV7-2 to TRBJ2-1; D might be TRBD2 (5 bases). The CDR3 length is 17 residues. Germline assignment: CDR1 SGHTA and CDR2 FQGNSA. V dropped 5 bases and J dropped 0 bases, with 17 bases sitting between them.

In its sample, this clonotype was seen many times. The DNA of the CDR3 is TGTGCCAGCAGCGCCGCGGGTAGCGGGATATACAATGAGCAGTTCTTC. Its protein is CASSAAGSGIYNEQFF. The V gene is TRBV7-3, the J gene TRBJ2-1, with 8 bases fitting TRBD2. The germline V gene has CDR1 SGHTA and CDR2 FQGTGA. This CDR3 has 16 amino acids. V lost 5 bases and J lost 4; bases outside the gene matches: 10.

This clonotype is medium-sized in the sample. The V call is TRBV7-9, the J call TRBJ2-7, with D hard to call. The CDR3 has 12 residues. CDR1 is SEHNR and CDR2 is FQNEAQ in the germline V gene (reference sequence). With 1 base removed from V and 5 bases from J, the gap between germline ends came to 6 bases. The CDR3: CASSLGKNEQYF. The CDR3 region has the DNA TGTGCCAGCAGCTTAGGGAAGAACGAGCAGTACTTC. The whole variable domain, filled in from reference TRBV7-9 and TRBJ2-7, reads DTGVSQNPRHKITKRGQNVTFRCDPISEHNRLYWYRQTLGQGPEFLTYFQNEAQLEKSRLLSDRFSAERPKGSFSTLEIQRTEQGDSAMYLCASSLGKNEQYFGPGTRLTVT.

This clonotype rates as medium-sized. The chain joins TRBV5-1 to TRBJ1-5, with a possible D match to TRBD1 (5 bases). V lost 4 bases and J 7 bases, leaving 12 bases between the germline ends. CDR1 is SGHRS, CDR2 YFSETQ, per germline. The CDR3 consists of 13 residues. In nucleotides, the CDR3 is TGCGCCAGCAGCCTTCAGGGAGGGCAGCCCCAGCATTTT. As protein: CASSLQGGQPQHF.

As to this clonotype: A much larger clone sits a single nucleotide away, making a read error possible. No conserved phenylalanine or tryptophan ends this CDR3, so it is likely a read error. CDR3 nucleotide sequence: TGTGCCAGCAGCACTCCACTTACTAGCGGCTCCTACAATGAGCAGTTCTTG. This gives the protein CASSTPLTSGSYNEQFL. The chain carries TRBV7-6 and TRBJ2-1, with 8 bases matching TRBD2. The V segment lost 5 bases and the J segment 0 bases; nucleotides outside the gene matches: 9. There are 17 residues in the CDR3. Germline V lookup: CDR1 SGHVS, CDR2 FNYEAQ.

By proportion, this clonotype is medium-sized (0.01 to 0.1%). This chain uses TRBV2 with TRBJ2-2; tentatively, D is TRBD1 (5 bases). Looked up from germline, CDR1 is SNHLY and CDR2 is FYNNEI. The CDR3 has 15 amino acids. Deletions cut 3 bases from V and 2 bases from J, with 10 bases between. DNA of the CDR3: TGTGCCAGCAGTGATGGGTGGACAAACACCGGGGAGCTGTTTTTT. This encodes CASSDGWTNTGELFF.